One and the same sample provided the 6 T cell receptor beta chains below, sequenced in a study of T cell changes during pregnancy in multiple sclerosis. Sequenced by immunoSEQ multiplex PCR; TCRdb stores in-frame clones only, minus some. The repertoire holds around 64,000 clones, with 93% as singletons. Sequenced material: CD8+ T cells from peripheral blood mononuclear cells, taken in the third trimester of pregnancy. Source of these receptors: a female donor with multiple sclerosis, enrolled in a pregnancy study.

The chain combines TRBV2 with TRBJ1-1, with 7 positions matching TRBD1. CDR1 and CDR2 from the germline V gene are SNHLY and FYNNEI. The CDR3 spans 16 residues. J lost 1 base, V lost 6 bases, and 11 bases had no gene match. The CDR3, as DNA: TGTGCCAGCAGCGCCCCGACAGGGTTGAAGAACACTGAAGCTTTCTTT. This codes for CASSAPTGLKNTEAFF.

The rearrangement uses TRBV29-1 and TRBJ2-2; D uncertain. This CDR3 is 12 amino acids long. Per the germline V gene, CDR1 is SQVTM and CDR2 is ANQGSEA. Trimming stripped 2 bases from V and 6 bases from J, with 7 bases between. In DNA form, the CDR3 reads TGCAGCGTTGAAAACGAGGCCGGGGAGCTGTTTTTT. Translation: CSVENEAGELFF.

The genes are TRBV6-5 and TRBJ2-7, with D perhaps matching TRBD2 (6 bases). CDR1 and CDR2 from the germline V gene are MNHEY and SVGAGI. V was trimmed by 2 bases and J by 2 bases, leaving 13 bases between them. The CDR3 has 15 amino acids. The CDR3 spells CASSYRSASAYEQYF. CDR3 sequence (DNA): TGTGCCAGCAGTTACCGTTCCGCTAGCGCCTACGAGCAGTACTTC.

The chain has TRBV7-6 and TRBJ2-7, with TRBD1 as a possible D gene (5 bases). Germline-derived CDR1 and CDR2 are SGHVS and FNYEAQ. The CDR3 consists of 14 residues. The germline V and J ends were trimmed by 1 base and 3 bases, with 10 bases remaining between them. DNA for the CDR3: TGTGCCAGCAGCTTAGAGGGGCGGCGCTACGAGCAGTACTTC. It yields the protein CASSLEGRRYEQYF.

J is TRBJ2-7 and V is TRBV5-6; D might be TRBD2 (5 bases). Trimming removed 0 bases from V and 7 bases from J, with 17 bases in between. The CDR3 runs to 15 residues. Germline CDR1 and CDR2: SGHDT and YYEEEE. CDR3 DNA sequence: TGTGCCAGCAGCTTGGCAGCCCTAGCCACCCGGGAGCAGTACTTC. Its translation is CASSLAALATREQYF.

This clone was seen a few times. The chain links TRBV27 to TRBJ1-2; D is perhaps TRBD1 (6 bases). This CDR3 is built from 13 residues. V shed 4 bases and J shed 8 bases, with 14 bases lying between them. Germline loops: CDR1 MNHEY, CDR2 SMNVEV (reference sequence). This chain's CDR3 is CASSSSGDRGYTF. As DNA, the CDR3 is TGTGCCAGCAGTTCCTCAGGGGATCGGGGCTACACCTTC.